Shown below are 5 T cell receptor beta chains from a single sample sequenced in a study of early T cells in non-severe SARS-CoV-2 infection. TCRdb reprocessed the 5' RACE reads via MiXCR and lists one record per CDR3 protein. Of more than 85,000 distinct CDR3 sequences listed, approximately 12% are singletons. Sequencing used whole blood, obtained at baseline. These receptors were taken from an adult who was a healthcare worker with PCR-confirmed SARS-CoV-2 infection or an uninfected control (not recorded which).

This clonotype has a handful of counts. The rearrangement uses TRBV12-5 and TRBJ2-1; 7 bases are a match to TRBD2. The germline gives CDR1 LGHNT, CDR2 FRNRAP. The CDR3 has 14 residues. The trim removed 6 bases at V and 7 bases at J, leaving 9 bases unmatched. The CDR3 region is CASGPRAGENEQFF. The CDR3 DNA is TGTGCTAGTGGCCCGCGGGCGGGAGAGAATGAGCAGTTCTTC.

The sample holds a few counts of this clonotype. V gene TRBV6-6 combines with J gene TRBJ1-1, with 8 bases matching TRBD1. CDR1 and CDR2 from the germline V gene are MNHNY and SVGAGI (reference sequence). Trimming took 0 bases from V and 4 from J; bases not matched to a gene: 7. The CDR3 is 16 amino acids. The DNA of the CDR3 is TGTGCCAGCAGTTACTCGAAAGAGACAGGGGCCACTGAAGCTTTCTTT. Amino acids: CASSYSKETGATEAFF.

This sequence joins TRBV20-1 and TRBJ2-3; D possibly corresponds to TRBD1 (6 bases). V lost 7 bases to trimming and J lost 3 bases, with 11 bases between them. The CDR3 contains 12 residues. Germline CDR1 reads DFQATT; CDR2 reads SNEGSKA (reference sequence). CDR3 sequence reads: CSVLRGTDTQYF. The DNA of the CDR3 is TGCAGTGTTTTAAGGGGGACAGATACGCAGTATTTT.

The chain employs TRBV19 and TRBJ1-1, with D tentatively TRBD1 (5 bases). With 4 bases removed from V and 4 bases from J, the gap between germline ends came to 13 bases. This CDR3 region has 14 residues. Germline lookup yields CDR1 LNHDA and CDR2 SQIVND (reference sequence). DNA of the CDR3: TGTGCCAGTAGTACGGTCGGGGCGTCCACTGAAGCTTTCTTT. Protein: CASSTVGASTEAFF.

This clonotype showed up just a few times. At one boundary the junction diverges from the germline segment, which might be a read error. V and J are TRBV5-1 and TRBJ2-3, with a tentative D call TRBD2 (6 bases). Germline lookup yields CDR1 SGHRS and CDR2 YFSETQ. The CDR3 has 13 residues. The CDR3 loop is CASKEGSTDTQYF. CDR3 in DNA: TGCGCAAGCAAGGAGGGGAGCACAGATACGCAGTATTTT.